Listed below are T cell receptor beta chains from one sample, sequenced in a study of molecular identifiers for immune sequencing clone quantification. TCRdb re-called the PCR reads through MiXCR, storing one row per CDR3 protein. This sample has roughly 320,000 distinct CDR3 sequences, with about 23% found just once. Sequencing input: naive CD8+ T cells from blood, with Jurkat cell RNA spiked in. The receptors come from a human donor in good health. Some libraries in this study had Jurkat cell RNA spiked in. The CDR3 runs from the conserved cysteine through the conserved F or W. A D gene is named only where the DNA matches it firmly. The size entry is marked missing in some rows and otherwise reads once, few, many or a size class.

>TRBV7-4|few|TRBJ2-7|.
TGTGCCAGCAGCCTACCGGAAGACAGGTCTAGCTCCTACGAGCAGTACTTC
CASSLPEDRSSSYEQYF
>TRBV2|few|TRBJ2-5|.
TGTGCCAGCAGTGAAGCGGTTTATGAAGAGACCCAGTACTTC
CASSEAVYEETQYF
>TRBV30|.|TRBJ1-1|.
TGTGCCTGGAGTGCCATGGGCGCTGAAGCTTTCTTT
CAWSAMGAEAFF
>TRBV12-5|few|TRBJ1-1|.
TGTGCTAGTGGTCCCCCCAGCCCCCGCCCCGAGAACACTGAAGCTTTCTTT
CASGPPSPRPENTEAFF
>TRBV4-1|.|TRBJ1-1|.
TGCGCCAGCAGCCCAATGACAGGGAACACTGAAGCTTTCTTT
CASSPMTGNTEAFF
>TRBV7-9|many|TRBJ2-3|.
TGTGCCAGCAGCGACCCGCGGACAGATACGCAGTATTTT
CASSDPRTDTQYF
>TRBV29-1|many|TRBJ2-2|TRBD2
TGCAGCCTAGCGGTAACGAACACCGGGGAGCTGTTTTTT
CSLAVTNTGELFF
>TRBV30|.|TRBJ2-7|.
TGTGCCCGTTCACCCGGTGATCTCTACGAGCAGTACTTC
CARSPGDLYEQYF
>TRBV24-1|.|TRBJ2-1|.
TGTGCCACCAGTGACGTTGACCGGAGTAGTAATGAGCAGTTCTTC
CATSDVDRSSNEQFF
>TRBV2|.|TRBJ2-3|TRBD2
TGTGCCAGCAGTGAAGAGCGGGGAAGCACAGATACGCAGTATTTT
CASSEERGSTDTQYF
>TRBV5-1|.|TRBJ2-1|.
TGCGCCAGCAGCGTGTCGACCTACGATGAGCAGTTCTTC
CASSVSTYDEQFF
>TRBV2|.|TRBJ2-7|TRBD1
TGTGCCAGCAACAGCGGACAGGGAGTAATTTACGAGCAGTACTTC
CASNSGQGVIYEQYF
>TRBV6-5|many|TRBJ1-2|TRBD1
TGTGCCAGCAGTTACTTGACAGGGAAACCCTATGGCTACACCTTC
CASSYLTGKPYGYTF
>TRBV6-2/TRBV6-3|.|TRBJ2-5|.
TGTGCCAGCAGTATGGGGGGGGCGATTCAAGAGACCCAGTACTTC
CASSMGGAIQETQYF
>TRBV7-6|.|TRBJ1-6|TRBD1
TGTGCCAGCAGCTCCGGACAGGCTCAAAATTCACCCCTCCACTTT
CASSSGQAQNSPLHF
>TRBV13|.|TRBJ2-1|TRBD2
TGTGCCAGCAGCCCACCAAGCGGGACCCTATACAATGAGCAGTTCTTC
CASSPPSGTLYNEQFF
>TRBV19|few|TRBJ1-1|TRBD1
TGTGCCAGTACCCCGGGACAGGCTATCATGAACACTGAAGCTTTCTTT
CASTPGQAIMNTEAFF
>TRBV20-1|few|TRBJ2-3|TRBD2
TGCAGTGCTGAGAGCGGGGGGACTAGATACGCCACAGATACGCAGTATTTT
CSAESGGTRYATDTQYF
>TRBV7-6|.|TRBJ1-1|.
TGTGCCAGCAGCCAGCTTGGGTCGAACACTGAAGCTTTCTTT
CASSQLGSNTEAFF
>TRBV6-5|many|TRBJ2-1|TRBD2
TGTGCCAGCAGGTGGCTAGCGGGAGGCTATGAGCAGTTCTTC
CASRWLAGGYEQFF
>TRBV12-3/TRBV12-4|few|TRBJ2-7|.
TGTGCCAGCAGTTTCGGTGTTCCGGGCGAGCAGTACTTC
CASSFGVPGEQYF
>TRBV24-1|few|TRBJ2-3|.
TGTGCCACCCTAGACCGGTTGACAGATACGCAGTATTTT
CATLDRLTDTQYF
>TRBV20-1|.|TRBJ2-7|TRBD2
TGCAGTGCTAGGGTCCCTAGCGGGAATACCCCCTACGAGCAGTACTTC
CSARVPSGNTPYEQYF
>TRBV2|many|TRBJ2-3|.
TGTGCCAGCAGTGAAGGGGTAATCACTAGCACAGATACGCAGTATTTT
CASSEGVITSTDTQYF
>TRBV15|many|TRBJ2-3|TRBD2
TGTGCCACCAGCAGTGGGGGACTAGCGACAGATACGCAGTATTTT
CATSSGGLATDTQYF
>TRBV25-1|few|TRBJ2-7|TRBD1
TGTGCCAGCAGACAACGTGCCGGGGACAGAATGGGCCACGAGCAGTACTTC
CASRQRAGDRMGHEQYF
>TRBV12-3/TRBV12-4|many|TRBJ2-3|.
TGTGCCAGCAGTCATCTGAGCACAGATACGCAGTATTTT
CASSHLSTDTQYF
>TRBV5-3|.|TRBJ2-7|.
TGTGCCAGCAGCTTATACCGGGACCGGAACGAGGAGCAGTACTTC
CASSLYRDRNEEQYF
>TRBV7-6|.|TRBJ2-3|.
TGTGCCGGCAGCTTAGGCCCAAGCACAGATACGCAGTATTTT
CAGSLGPSTDTQYF
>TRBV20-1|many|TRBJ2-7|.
TGCAGTGCTAGAGTACGGGTCCAGGCCTACGAGCAGTACTTC
CSARVRVQAYEQYF
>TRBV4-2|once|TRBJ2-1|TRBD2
TGTGCCAGCAGCCAGTCTAGCGGCCACTCCTACAATGGGCAGTTCTTC
CASSQSSGHSYNGQFF
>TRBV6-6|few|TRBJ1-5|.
TGTGCCAGCAGTTATAATTCCGGTCAGCCCCAGCATTTT
CASSYNSGQPQHF
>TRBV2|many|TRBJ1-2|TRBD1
TGTGCCAGCAGTGTCGGGGACAGCCTCATTTTTATCCCGAACTATGGCTACACCTTC
CASSVGDSLIFIPNYGYTF
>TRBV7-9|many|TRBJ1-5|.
TGTGCCAGCAGCCGTACAGGGTTGGGTGGCAATCAGCCCCAGCATTTT
CASSRTGLGGNQPQHF
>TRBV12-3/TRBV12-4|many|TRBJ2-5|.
TGTGCCAGCAGCCGAATTAGTGAGACCCAGTACTTC
CASSRISETQYF
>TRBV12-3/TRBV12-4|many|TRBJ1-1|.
TGTGCCAGCAGGTATACAGGGAGCACTGAAGCTTTCTTT
CASRYTGSTEAFF
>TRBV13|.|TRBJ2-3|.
TGTGCCAGCACTGACTCCCTCACAGATACGCAGTATTTT
CASTDSLTDTQYF
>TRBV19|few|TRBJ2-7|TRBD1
TGTGCCAGTAGTTGTTCCAGGGGGTTGGTTACCTACGAGCAGTACTTC
CASSCSRGLVTYEQYF
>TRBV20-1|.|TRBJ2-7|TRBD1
TGCAGTGCTAGAAGGACAGGGGAGCTATACGAGCAGTACTTC
CSARRTGELYEQYF
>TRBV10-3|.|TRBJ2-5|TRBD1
TGTGCCACCCTAAGGACAGGGGGCGAAGAGACCCAGTACTTC
CATLRTGGEETQYF
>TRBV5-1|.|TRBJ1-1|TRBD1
TGCGCCAGCAGCGTGGCGAGACAGGGAAACACTGAAGCTTTCTTT
CASSVARQGNTEAFF
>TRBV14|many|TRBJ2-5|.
TGTGCCAGCAGCCAAGATCGTCTCCCGGGGCAGGGGCTCCAAGAGACCCAGTACTTC
CASSQDRLPGQGLQETQYF
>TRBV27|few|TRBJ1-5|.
TGTGCCAGCAGTTCGATAACAGGATCAAATCAGCCCCAGCATTTT
CASSSITGSNQPQHF
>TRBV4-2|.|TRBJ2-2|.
TGTGCCAGCAGCCACGTATACTCGAACACCGGGGAGCTGTTTTTT
CASSHVYSNTGELFF
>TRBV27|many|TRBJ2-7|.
TGTGCCAGCAGCTTAGGGGCAGGAACCTACGAGCAGTACTTC
CASSLGAGTYEQYF
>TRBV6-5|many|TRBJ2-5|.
TGTGCCAGCCACAACCCGGGACGGACAAACCAAGAGACCCAGTACTTC
CASHNPGRTNQETQYF
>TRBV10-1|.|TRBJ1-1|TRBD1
TGCGCCAGCAGTGGCTCTGGGGACAGGGGTGCCGCTTTCTTT
CASSGSGDRGAAFF
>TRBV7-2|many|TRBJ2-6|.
TGTGCCAGCAGCCCGGACGGAACGGGCATTTACGGGGCCAACGTCCTGACTTTC
CASSPDGTGIYGANVLTF
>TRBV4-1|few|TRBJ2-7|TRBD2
TGCGCCAGCAGCCAAGGGTTACTAGCGTATGAGCAGTACTTC
CASSQGLLAYEQYF
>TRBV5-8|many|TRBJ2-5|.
TGTGCCAGCAGCACAAGAGTTGAAGAGACCCAGTACTTC
CASSTRVEETQYF
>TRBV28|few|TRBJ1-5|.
TGTGCCAGCACTTGGAGAGGGGTGACGCAGCCCCAGCATTTT
CASTWRGVTQPQHF
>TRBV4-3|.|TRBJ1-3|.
TGCGCCAGCAGCGAGAGTTTGTACACATTCGAAAACACCATATATTTT
CASSESLYTFENTIYF
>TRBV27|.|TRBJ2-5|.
TGTGCCAGCAGTTTTTCAGAGAGGGGAGAGACCCAGTACTTC
CASSFSERGETQYF
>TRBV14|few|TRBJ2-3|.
TGTGCCGGCAGCCAAGACCCCGACATAATCGGCACAGATACGCAGTATTTT
CAGSQDPDIIGTDTQYF
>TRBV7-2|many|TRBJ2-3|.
TGTGCCAGCAGCTTACCCCCCGACAGCAGGGAGTATTTT
CASSLPPDSREYF
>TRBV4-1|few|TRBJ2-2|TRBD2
TGCGCCAGCAGCCAAAGACTAGCGGGAATGTGGGAAGACACCGGGGAGCTGTTTTTT
CASSQRLAGMWEDTGELFF
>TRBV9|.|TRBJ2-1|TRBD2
TGTGCCAGCAGCGTACCGATTAGCGGGGTGAGCTCCTACAATGAGCAGTTCTTC
CASSVPISGVSSYNEQFF
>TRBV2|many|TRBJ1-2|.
TGTGCCAGCAGTGAGTTGGAGGATGGCTACACCTTC
CASSELEDGYTF
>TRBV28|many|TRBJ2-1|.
TGTGCCAGCAGTATAGGGGGAGGCGGGGAGTTCTTC
CASSIGGGGEFF
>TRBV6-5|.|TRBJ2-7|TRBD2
TGTGCCAGCAGTTGGCGGGGGGCAGGGGACGGGCAGTACTTC
CASSWRGAGDGQYF